Below are 32 T cell receptor beta chains sequenced from a single sample in a study of T cell changes during pregnancy in multiple sclerosis. Repertoires were generated with immunoSEQ multiplex PCR, while TCRdb's copy carries only in-frame clones and drops some. The sample consists of about 29,000 clones, about 88% of them appearing once. The sequencing used CD8+ T cells from peripheral blood mononuclear cells, collected after pregnancy. The receptors stem from a female donor with multiple sclerosis, enrolled in a pregnancy study.

The rearrangement joins TRBV2 to TRBJ1-1; 7 nucleotides match TRBD1. Germline loops: CDR1 SNHLY, CDR2 FYNNEI. The V segment lost 8 bases and the J segment 1 base; nucleotides outside the gene matches: 4. CDR3 length: 13 residues. CDR3 sequence reads: CASSGQTNTEAFF. The CDR3, as DNA: TGTGCCAGCTCGGGACAGACGAACACTGAAGCTTTCTTT.

This sequence joins TRBV10-3 and TRBJ1-1; 8 bases match TRBD1. Germline CDR1 reads ENHRY; CDR2 reads SYGVKD. The CDR3 has 13 amino acids. V lost 10 bases, J lost 0 bases, and 4 bases stayed unmatched. The CDR3 region has the DNA TGTGCCACCGACAGGGGAGTGAACACTGAAGCTTTCTTT. Its translation: CATDRGVNTEAFF.

This rearrangement joins TRBV6-1 to TRBJ2-5, with 12 bases matching TRBD2. The CDR3 spans 15 residues. Germline CDR1 is MNHNS and CDR2 is SASEGT. The V and J ends lost 2 bases and 2 bases, in that order; junction bases with no gene match: 0. DNA of the CDR3: TGTGCCAGCAGTGAACTAGCGGGAGGGCAAGAGACCCAGTACTTC. Its protein is CASSELAGGQETQYF.

V usage is TRBV4-2 and J usage is TRBJ1-3; weak D call: TRBD1 (5 bases). The CDR3 covers 16 residues. Between the trimmed V and J ends, which lost 0 bases and 0 bases, there was a span of 9 bases. Germline values: CDR1 LGHNA, CDR2 YNFKEQ. Here the CDR3 reads CASSQDKTGSGNTIYF. The CDR3 DNA is TGTGCCAGCAGCCAAGATAAAACAGGCTCTGGAAACACCATATATTTT.

J is TRBJ1-2 and V is TRBV9; no clear D. The CDR3 covers 15 residues. V dropped 3 bases and J dropped 2 bases, with 14 bases sitting between them. The germline V gene encodes CDR1 SGDLS and CDR2 YYNGEE. Here the CDR3 DNA reads TGTGCCAGCAGCGGACTGGACGGGATCAACTATGGCTACACCTTC. Translated, it gives CASSGLDGINYGYTF.

This rearrangement joins TRBV27 to TRBJ2-1, with 12 bases lining up with TRBD2. The germline gives CDR1 MNHEY, CDR2 SMNVEV (reference sequence). The V gene end was trimmed by 4 bases and the J gene end by 6 bases; junction bases not matched to a gene: 10. There are 17 residues in the CDR3. CDR3: CASSSLAGGMIRNEQFF. CDR3 sequence (DNA): TGTGCCAGCAGTTCACTAGCGGGAGGAATGATACGCAATGAGCAGTTCTTC.

The chain couples TRBV27 to TRBJ1-1; no firm D call. Germline V CDR1 and CDR2: MNHEY, SMNVEV (reference sequence). V gave up 5 bases and J gave up 6 bases, with 16 bases separating them. The CDR3 loop spans 14 amino acids. In DNA form, the CDR3 reads TGTGCCAGCAGTCCTACAACCCCAGGCCCTGAAGCTTTCTTT. Amino acid sequence: CASSPTTPGPEAFF.

V is TRBV4-3 and J is TRBJ2-1, with TRBD2 matching 7 bases. Losses at the gene ends were 4 bases for V and 8 bases for J; bases not matched to a gene: 5. CDR1 and CDR2 (germline): LGHNA, YSLEER. The CDR3 runs 13 residues. The CDR3 bases are TGCGCCAGCAGCCGCGGACTAGTTGATGAGCAGTTCTTC. It specifies CASSRGLVDEQFF.

The CDR3 is CASSPRTTENIQYF. The CDR3 nucleotides are TGTGCCAGCAGCCCCCGGACTACTGAAAACATTCAGTACTTC. This rearrangement joins TRBV11-3 to TRBJ2-4; D possibly corresponds to TRBD2 (6 bases). Germline CDR1 SGHNT, CDR2 YENEEA. The CDR3 runs to 14 residues. Trimming removed 5 bases at V and 5 bases at J, with 13 bases between.

The chain uses TRBV30 and TRBJ2-3, with 14 bases lining up with TRBD2. The V segment lost 5 bases and the J segment 3 bases; nucleotides outside the gene matches: 13. CDR3 length: 18 residues. Germline V gene data show CDR1 as GTSNPN and CDR2 as SVGIG (reference sequence). The CDR3 coding sequence is TGTGCCTGGGCGGGACTAGCGGGAGCCCGCCAAGGTACAGATACGCAGTATTTT. This codes for CAWAGLAGARQGTDTQYF.

The V call is TRBV30, the J call TRBJ1-2, with D possibly TRBD1 on 5 matching bases. This CDR3 comprises 13 residues. Trimming shortened V by 8 bases and J by 3 bases, and 16 bases separated the two germline ends. Germline CDR1 reads GTSNPN; CDR2 reads SVGIG (reference sequence). This CDR3 reads CAARDWVHYGYTF. In DNA form, the CDR3 reads TGTGCCGCCAGGGACTGGGTGCACTATGGCTACACCTTC.

The chain recombines TRBV29-1 with TRBJ1-2; 10 bases line up with TRBD1. CDR1 and CDR2 from the germline V gene are SQVTM and ANQGSEA. The CDR3 totals 14 residues. V gave up 5 bases and J gave up 3 bases; unmatched junction bases: 6. The CDR3 here is CSVPPTGGDYGYTF. The CDR3 DNA is TGCAGCGTTCCCCCGACAGGGGGCGACTATGGCTACACCTTC.

The genes are TRBV5-1 and TRBJ2-1; 7 nucleotides match TRBD2. CDR3 size: 16 residues. The V gene's germline CDR1 is SGHRS and CDR2 YFSETQ. With 6 bases clipped from V and 0 bases from J, the junction kept 9 bases outside the gene matches. Written as DNA, the CDR3 is TGCGCCAGCACTGCGGGAGTAGGCCCCTCCTACAATGAGCAGTTCTTC. It translates to CASTAGVGPSYNEQFF.

This chain links TRBV6-5 with TRBJ2-5; 8 nucleotides align to TRBD2. This CDR3 region has 15 residues. Germline CDR1 and CDR2: MNHEY and SVGAGI. The ends lost 7 bases at V and 1 base at J; junction bases unmatched: 8. The CDR3 DNA reads TGTGCCAGCACCCTTACGGGAGGGGCCCAAGAGACCCAGTACTTC. The encoded protein is CASTLTGGAQETQYF.

The rearrangement links TRBV28 to TRBJ2-7; 7 bases match TRBD2. Germline V gives CDR1 MDHEN, CDR2 SYDVKM. This CDR3 has 16 residues. V gave up 3 bases and J gave up 8 bases; unmatched junction bases: 16. The DNA of the CDR3 is TGTGCCAGCAGTTTTACCCCCAGCGGGACCCCCACCCAGCAGTACTTC. Translation gives CASSFTPSGTPTQQYF.

The CDR3 DNA follows: TGCGCCAGCAGCCAAGGGTGGGACAGGGCCTACGAGCAGTACTTC. This sequence encodes CASSQGWDRAYEQYF. The chain employs TRBV4-3 and TRBJ2-7; 9 bases align to TRBD1. J lost 2 bases, V lost 1 base, and 3 bases had no gene match. Germline CDR1 is LGHNA and CDR2 is YSLEER. The CDR3 totals 15 residues.

This clone was detected a few times. The rearrangement links TRBV6-4 to TRBJ2-3; 8 bases fit TRBD2. Germline trimming cut 2 bases from V and 0 bases from J; bases unmatched to any gene: 1. The length of the CDR3 is 15 residues. Looked up from germline, CDR1 is MRHNA and CDR2 is SNTAGT. The CDR3 bases are TGTGCCAGCAGTGACATAGCGGGAAGCACAGATACGCAGTATTTT. Protein: CASSDIAGSTDTQYF.

The V and J genes are TRBV29-1 and TRBJ2-1, with 7 bases identical to TRBD2. The CDR3 contains 14 residues. From germline, CDR1 is SQVTM and CDR2 ANQGSEA. V lost 4 bases to trimming and J lost 9 bases; unmatched junction nucleotides: 12. The DNA of the CDR3 is TGCAGCGTTGTAGGGACCCCGGCTAGCGGTGAGCAGTTCTTC. Translated, it gives CSVVGTPASGEQFF.

This chain links TRBV4-3 with TRBJ2-1, with 7 nucleotides matching TRBD2. Germline assignment: CDR1 LGHNA and CDR2 YSLEER. Trimming took 0 bases from V and 7 from J; bases not matched to a gene: 12. The CDR3 consists of 17 residues. The CDR3 here is CASSQEEVGLGGNEQFF. The CDR3 DNA sequence: TGCGCCAGCAGCCAAGAGGAGGTAGGACTAGGCGGTAATGAGCAGTTCTTC.

The chain carries TRBV6-5 and TRBJ2-1; no clear D gene. Germline assignment: CDR1 MNHEY and CDR2 SVGAGI. This CDR3 spans 12 amino acids. V was shortened by 7 bases and J by 3 bases, with 7 bases between the two germline ends. For the CDR3, the DNA is TGTGCCAGCACTGGGCTCTACAATGAGCAGTTCTTC. Its protein product is CASTGLYNEQFF.

The chain carries TRBV27 and TRBJ2-3; possibly TRBD2 for D (5 bases). Trimming took 6 bases from V and 0 from J, leaving 13 bases between them. The CDR3 sequence is 15 residues long. Germline V gene data show CDR1 as MNHEY and CDR2 as SMNVEV (reference sequence). CDR3 protein: CASRSIPGSTDTQYF. The CDR3 coding sequence is TGTGCCAGCAGATCAATTCCGGGGAGCACAGATACGCAGTATTTT.

The chain carries TRBV2 and TRBJ1-4; 9 nucleotides agree with TRBD1. Germline assignment: CDR1 SNHLY and CDR2 FYNNEI. There are 18 residues in the CDR3. V shed 3 bases and J 5 bases; nucleotides not matched to a gene: 13. CDR3: CASSEFWDRENENEKLFF. CDR3 bases: TGTGCCAGCAGTGAGTTTTGGGACAGGGAAAATGAAAATGAAAAACTGTTTTTT. The full variable domain, completed using reference TRBV2 and TRBJ1-4, is EPEVTQTPSHQVTQMGQEVILRCVPISNHLYFYWYRQILGQKVEFLVSFYNNEISEKSEIFDDQFSVERPDGSNFTLKIRSTKLEDSAMYFCASSEFWDRENENEKLFFGSGTQLSVL.

The table lists this clone with a count of one. An end of the junction differs from the germline gene, which may be a read error. This chain uses TRBV7-3 with TRBJ1-3; D unclear. This CDR3 has 13 residues. Germline values: CDR1 SGHTA, CDR2 FQGTGA. The CDR3 here is CASSVTAGNTIYF. The DNA for the CDR3 is TGTGCCAGCAGCGTAACGGCCGGAAACACCATATATTTT.

The rearrangement links TRBV28 to TRBJ1-4; possibly TRBD1 for D (5 bases). This CDR3 spans 17 amino acids. The V and J ends lost 1 base and 0 bases respectively, with 12 bases between them. Germline CDR1 and CDR2: MDHEN and SYDVKM. CDR3 nucleotide sequence: TGTGCCAGCAGTTTATCCCGGGGGACCGCAACTAATGAAAAACTGTTTTTT. It yields the protein CASSLSRGTATNEKLFF.

The chain combines TRBV10-3 with TRBJ1-3, with a tentative D call TRBD1 (6 bases). V lost 6 bases, J lost 4 bases, and 10 bases lay in between. CDR3 length equals 13 residues. Germline-derived CDR1 and CDR2 are ENHRY and SYGVKD. CDR3 protein: CAIRSGVGNTIYF. DNA for the CDR3: TGTGCCATCAGATCAGGGGTCGGAAACACCATATATTTT.

This chain joins TRBV9 and TRBJ2-1; the D is unclear. Per germline, CDR1 SGDLS and CDR2 YYNGEE. This CDR3 spans 14 amino acids. The ends were cut back, 6 bases at V and 7 bases at J, with 17 bases in the middle. The CDR3 DNA sequence: TGTGCCAGCACCAGGTGGATGGTGACGAATGAGCAGTTCTTC. Protein product: CASTRWMVTNEQFF.

The V gene is TRBV27, the J gene TRBJ2-7; TRBD1 is a possible D gene (6 bases). The ends were cut back, 5 bases at V and 5 bases at J, with 13 bases in the middle. The CDR3 sequence is 13 residues long. Germline CDR1 MNHEY, CDR2 SMNVEV (reference sequence). CDR3 in DNA: TGTGCCAGCAGTCCACGACAGGCAAACGAGCAGTACTTC. Protein: CASSPRQANEQYF.

In its sample, this clone was seen once. The chain's CDR3 is CASSPRTSSVAKNIQYF. The CDR3, as DNA: TGTGCCAGCAGCCCTCGGACTAGCAGTGTAGCCAAAAACATTCAGTACTTC. The V and J genes are TRBV7-9 and TRBJ2-4; 8 nucleotides line up with TRBD2. The CDR3 has 17 amino acids. Germline V gene lookup returns CDR1 SEHNR and CDR2 FQNEAQ (reference sequence). Trimming took 5 bases from V and 0 from J; bases not matched to a gene: 9.

The genes are TRBV29-1 and TRBJ1-1; D is possibly TRBD1 (5 bases). The germline CDR1 and CDR2 sequences are SQVTM and ANQGSEA. The CDR3 contains 14 residues. The V gene lost 1 base and the J gene lost 5 bases, with 14 bases spanning the gap. The CDR3 loop is CSVEAPWGGTEAFF. The CDR3 DNA follows: TGCAGCGTTGAAGCTCCATGGGGGGGGACTGAAGCTTTCTTT.

The V and J genes are TRBV4-2 and TRBJ2-7; D might be TRBD2 (5 bases). Germline V gene sequence: CDR1 LGHNA, CDR2 YNFKEQ. The CDR3 runs 14 residues. Trimming removed 4 bases at V and 2 bases at J, with 12 bases between. The CDR3 sequence: CASSPIGVTYEQYF. In nucleotides, the CDR3 is TGTGCCAGCAGCCCGATCGGGGTTACCTACGAGCAGTACTTC.

This chain uses TRBV27 with TRBJ2-3; perhaps TRBD1 as D (6 bases). The CDR3 sequence is 18 residues long. V shed 10 bases and J shed 5 bases, with 31 bases lying between them. Germline CDR1 MNHEY, CDR2 SMNVEV (reference sequence). The CDR3 coding sequence is TGTGCCATCCCGGGGTTTAGGGGACACCGCGAGAGGAAAGATACGCAGTATTTT. This encodes CAIPGFRGHRERKDTQYF.

The chain joins TRBV4-3 to TRBJ2-7; possibly TRBD2 for D (5 bases). V lost 0 bases and J 1 base, leaving 10 bases between the germline ends. Germline lookup yields CDR1 LGHNA and CDR2 YSLEER. CDR3 size: 15 residues. CDR3 in DNA: TGCGCCAGCAGCCAAGATGCGGGCCCTTCCTACGAGCAGTACTTC. Translated: CASSQDAGPSYEQYF.